A selection of T cell receptor beta chains follows, all from one sample in a study of regulatory T cells in long-lasting Graves disease. Each CDR3 protein is one row after TCRdb ran MiXCR on the multiplex PCR reads. The sample holds about 320,000 distinct CDR3 sequences, 18% seen once. The sample here was peripheral blood mononuclear cells (PBMCs), taken at new diagnosis, from a patient treated with antithyroid drugs. All receptors come from a female donor with Graves disease. CDR3s include the opening cysteine and the closing phenylalanine or tryptophan. The order of the fields is clone size, D gene, V gene, J gene, CDR3 DNA, CDR3 protein. The D gene is left open where the match is weak. Clone sizes are given selectively: once, few, many, or a class where the clone is expanded.

abundance: -
d_gene: TRBD2
v_gene: TRBV29-1
j_gene: TRBJ2-2
CDR3nt: TGCAGCGCCCGGACTAGCGGGACTGATAGGGGGGAGCTGTTTTTT
CDR3aa: CSARTSGTDRGELFF

abundance: few
d_gene: TRBD1
v_gene: TRBV7-2
j_gene: TRBJ1-2
CDR3nt: TGTGCCAGCAGCATCCAGCCCTCGACAGGGTGGGCCTATGGCTACACCTTC
CDR3aa: CASSIQPSTGWAYGYTF

abundance: many
d_gene: -
v_gene: TRBV3-1
j_gene: TRBJ2-3
CDR3nt: TGTGCCAGCAGCCAAGATCCCGCGGGGGCGCATCTCCTCACAGATACGCAGTATTTT
CDR3aa: CASSQDPAGAHLLTDTQYF

abundance: many
d_gene: -
v_gene: TRBV28
j_gene: TRBJ2-5
CDR3nt: TGTGCCAGCAGTTTAGTTTTAGGGGAGGTCCGAGAGACCCAGTACTTC
CDR3aa: CASSLVLGEVRETQYF

abundance: -
d_gene: TRBD2
v_gene: TRBV28
j_gene: TRBJ2-1
CDR3nt: TGTGCCAACAGTTTAGGCGGGAGCTCCTACAATGAGCAGTTCTTC
CDR3aa: CANSLGGSSYNEQFF

abundance: many
d_gene: -
v_gene: TRBV14
j_gene: TRBJ1-2
CDR3nt: TGTGCCAGCAGCCTCGGGGAGAACTATGGCTACACCTTC
CDR3aa: CASSLGENYGYTF

abundance: many
d_gene: -
v_gene: TRBV12-3/TRBV12-4
j_gene: TRBJ1-5
CDR3nt: TGTGCCAGCAGTTTACGGGTGATGGGTCAGCCCCAGCATTTT
CDR3aa: CASSLRVMGQPQHF

abundance: -
d_gene: -
v_gene: TRBV6-5
j_gene: TRBJ2-3
CDR3nt: TGTGCCAGCAGTTACCGGCCGGGATTTACCGGGTCCGGGACAGATACGCAGTATTTT
CDR3aa: CASSYRPGFTGSGTDTQYF

abundance: many
d_gene: TRBD2
v_gene: TRBV28
j_gene: TRBJ2-7
CDR3nt: TGTGCCAGCAGTTTCTCCTCTAGCGGACAAGGGATCAGGCAGTACTTC
CDR3aa: CASSFSSSGQGIRQYF

abundance: many
d_gene: -
v_gene: TRBV27
j_gene: TRBJ2-5
CDR3nt: TGTGCCAGCAGTTCCTCCTTGGGGGGATTACAAGAGACCCAGTACTTC
CDR3aa: CASSSSLGGLQETQYF

abundance: many
d_gene: -
v_gene: TRBV28
j_gene: TRBJ1-2
CDR3nt: TGTGCCAGCAGTTTATGGAGAGATGGCTACACCTTC
CDR3aa: CASSLWRDGYTF

abundance: many
d_gene: TRBD1
v_gene: TRBV10-3
j_gene: TRBJ1-5
CDR3nt: TGTGCCACCCAGGGGGGGGCCGATCAGCCCCAGCATTTT
CDR3aa: CATQGGADQPQHF

abundance: many
d_gene: TRBD2
v_gene: TRBV10-2
j_gene: TRBJ2-3
CDR3nt: TGCGCCAGCAGCGAAGCGACGCCGGGACTAGCGGGATCAGATACGCAGTATTTT
CDR3aa: CASSEATPGLAGSDTQYF

abundance: many
d_gene: TRBD2
v_gene: TRBV28
j_gene: TRBJ2-1
CDR3nt: TGTGCCAGCAGTTTCTCAGCTCCGGGACTAGGGCCGTTCTTC
CDR3aa: CASSFSAPGLGPFF

abundance: many
d_gene: -
v_gene: TRBV28
j_gene: TRBJ1-3
CDR3nt: TGTGCCAGCAGTCCCTACAAGGGGTGGGGAAACACCATATATTTT
CDR3aa: CASSPYKGWGNTIYF

abundance: many
d_gene: -
v_gene: TRBV3-1
j_gene: TRBJ1-2
CDR3nt: TGTGCCAGCAGCCAAGGCTACCAGGGTTTCTATGGCTACACCTTC
CDR3aa: CASSQGYQGFYGYTF

abundance: many
d_gene: -
v_gene: TRBV12-3/TRBV12-4
j_gene: TRBJ2-2
CDR3nt: TGTGCCAGCAGCCCGACACCCTCGGTCACCGGGGAGCTGTTTTTT
CDR3aa: CASSPTPSVTGELFF

abundance: few
d_gene: -
v_gene: TRBV5-6
j_gene: TRBJ2-7
CDR3nt: TGTGTCAGCAGCTTGGGCCGCAGTGTCTACGAGCAGTACTTC
CDR3aa: CVSSLGRSVYEQYF

abundance: many
d_gene: -
v_gene: TRBV27
j_gene: TRBJ2-5
CDR3nt: TGTGCCAGCAGCCGCACGTCGGATTTACAAGAGACCCAGTACTTC
CDR3aa: CASSRTSDLQETQYF

abundance: once
d_gene: TRBD1
v_gene: TRBV4-2
j_gene: TRBJ1-2
CDR3nt: TGTGCCAGCAGCCAAGAGTGGACAGGGGGCGATGGCTACACCTTC
CDR3aa: CASSQEWTGGDGYTF

abundance: many
d_gene: -
v_gene: TRBV30
j_gene: TRBJ1-4
CDR3nt: TGTGCCTGGGACGGGACCCGTAATGAAAAACTGTTTTTT
CDR3aa: CAWDGTRNEKLFF

abundance: many
d_gene: TRBD1
v_gene: TRBV19
j_gene: TRBJ1-5
CDR3nt: TGTGCCAGTAAGAGACAGGGAAATCAGCCCCAGCATTTT
CDR3aa: CASKRQGNQPQHF

abundance: many
d_gene: TRBD2
v_gene: TRBV7-3
j_gene: TRBJ2-3
CDR3nt: TGTGCCAGCAGCTTAACCCATAGACTAGCGGGACGCACAGATACGCAGTATTTT
CDR3aa: CASSLTHRLAGRTDTQYF

abundance: many
d_gene: -
v_gene: TRBV12-3/TRBV12-4
j_gene: TRBJ2-1
CDR3nt: TGTGCCAGCAGTCAACCGGGACTGCCAAATGAGCAGTTCTTC
CDR3aa: CASSQPGLPNEQFF

abundance: many
d_gene: TRBD2
v_gene: TRBV11-3
j_gene: TRBJ2-1
CDR3nt: TGTGCCAGCAGCTTAGACACCTTACTAGCGGCCCGGGGCAATGAGCAGTTCTTC
CDR3aa: CASSLDTLLAARGNEQFF

abundance: -
d_gene: TRBD1
v_gene: TRBV4-2
j_gene: TRBJ2-1
CDR3nt: TGTGCCAGCAGCCAAGACGGGGACAGTAACCTACGGCAGTTCTTC
CDR3aa: CASSQDGDSNLRQFF

abundance: -
d_gene: -
v_gene: TRBV28
j_gene: TRBJ2-3
CDR3nt: TGTGCCAGCAGTGGAATATTTAGCACAGATACGCAGTATTTT
CDR3aa: CASSGIFSTDTQYF

abundance: many
d_gene: -
v_gene: TRBV19
j_gene: TRBJ2-1
CDR3nt: TGTGCCAATATGCCCTCCAGGGGGGGCGTGAATGAGCAGTTCTTC
CDR3aa: CANMPSRGGVNEQFF